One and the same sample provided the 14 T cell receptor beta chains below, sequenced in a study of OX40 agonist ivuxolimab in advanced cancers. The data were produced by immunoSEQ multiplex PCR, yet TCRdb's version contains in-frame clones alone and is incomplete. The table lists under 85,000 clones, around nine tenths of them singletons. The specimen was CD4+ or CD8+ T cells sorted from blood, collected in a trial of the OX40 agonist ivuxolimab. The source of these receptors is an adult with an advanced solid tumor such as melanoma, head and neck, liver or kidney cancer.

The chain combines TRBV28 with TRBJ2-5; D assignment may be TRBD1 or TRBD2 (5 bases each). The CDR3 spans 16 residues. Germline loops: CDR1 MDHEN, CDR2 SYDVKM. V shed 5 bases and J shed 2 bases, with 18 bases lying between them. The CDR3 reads CASSPRGRPQQETQYF. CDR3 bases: TGTGCCAGCAGTCCCCGGGGCAGGCCACAACAAGAGACCCAGTACTTC.

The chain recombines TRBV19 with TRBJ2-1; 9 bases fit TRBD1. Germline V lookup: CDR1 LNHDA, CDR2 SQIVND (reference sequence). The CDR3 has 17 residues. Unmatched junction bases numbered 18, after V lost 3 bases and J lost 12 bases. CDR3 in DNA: TGTGCCAGTAGTATGGGGACAGGGTCAGGGTGGACAGGGTGGCAGTTCTTC. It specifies CASSMGTGSGWTGWQFF.

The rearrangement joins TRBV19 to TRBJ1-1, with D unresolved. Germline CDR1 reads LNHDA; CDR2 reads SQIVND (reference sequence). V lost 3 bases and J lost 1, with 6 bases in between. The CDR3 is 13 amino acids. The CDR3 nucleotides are TGTGCCAGTAGTATTCAAGAGAACACTGAAGCTTTCTTT. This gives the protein CASSIQENTEAFF.

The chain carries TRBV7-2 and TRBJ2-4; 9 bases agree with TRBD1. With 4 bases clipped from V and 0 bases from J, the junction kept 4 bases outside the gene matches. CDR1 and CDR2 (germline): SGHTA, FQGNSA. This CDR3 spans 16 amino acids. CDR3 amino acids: CASSWGQGVAKNIQYF. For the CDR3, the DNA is TGTGCCAGCAGCTGGGGACAGGGAGTAGCCAAAAACATTCAGTACTTC. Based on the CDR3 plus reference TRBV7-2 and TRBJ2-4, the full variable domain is GAGVSQSPSNKVTEKGKDVELRCDPISGHTALYWYRQSLGQGLEFLIYFQGNSAPDKSGLPSDRFSAERTGGSVSTLTIQRTQQEDSAVYLCASSWGQGVAKNIQYFGAGTRLSVL.

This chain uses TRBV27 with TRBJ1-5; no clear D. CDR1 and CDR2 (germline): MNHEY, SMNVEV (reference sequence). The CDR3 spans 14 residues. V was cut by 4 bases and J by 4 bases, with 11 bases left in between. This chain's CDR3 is CASSSGLGNQPQHF. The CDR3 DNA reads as TGTGCCAGCAGTTCCGGACTGGGGAATCAGCCCCAGCATTTT.

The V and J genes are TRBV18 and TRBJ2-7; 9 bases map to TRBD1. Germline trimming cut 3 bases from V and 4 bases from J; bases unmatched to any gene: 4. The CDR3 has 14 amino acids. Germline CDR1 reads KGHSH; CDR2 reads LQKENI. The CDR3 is CASSPGTGSYEQYF. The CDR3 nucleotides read TGTGCCAGCTCACCTGGGACAGGGTCTTACGAGCAGTACTTC.

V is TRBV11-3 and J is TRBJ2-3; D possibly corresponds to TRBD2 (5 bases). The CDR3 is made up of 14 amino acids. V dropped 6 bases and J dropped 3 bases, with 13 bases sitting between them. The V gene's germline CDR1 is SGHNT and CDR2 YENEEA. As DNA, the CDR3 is TGTGCCAGCAGGGGGAGAGTTCGGACAGATACGCAGTATTTT. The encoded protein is CASRGRVRTDTQYF.

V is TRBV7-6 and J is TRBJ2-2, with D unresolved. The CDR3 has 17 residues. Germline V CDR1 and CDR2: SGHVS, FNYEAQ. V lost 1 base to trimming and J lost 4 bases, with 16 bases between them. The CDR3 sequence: CASSLGPGRTSTGELFF. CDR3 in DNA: TGTGCCAGCAGCTTAGGCCCCGGACGTACGAGCACCGGGGAGCTGTTTTTT.

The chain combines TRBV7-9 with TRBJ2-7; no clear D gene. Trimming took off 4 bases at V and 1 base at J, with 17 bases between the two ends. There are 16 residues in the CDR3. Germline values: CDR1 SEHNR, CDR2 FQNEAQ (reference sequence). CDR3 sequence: CASSSPVQRPSYEQYF. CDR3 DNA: TGTGCCAGCAGCTCCCCTGTACAGCGACCATCCTACGAGCAGTACTTC.

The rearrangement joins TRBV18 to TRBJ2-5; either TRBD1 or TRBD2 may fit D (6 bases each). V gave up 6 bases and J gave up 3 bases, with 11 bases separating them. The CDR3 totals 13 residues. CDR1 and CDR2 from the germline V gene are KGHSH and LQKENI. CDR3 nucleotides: TGTGCCAGCTCCCTCGGGGGCAAAGAGACCCAGTACTTC. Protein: CASSLGGKETQYF.

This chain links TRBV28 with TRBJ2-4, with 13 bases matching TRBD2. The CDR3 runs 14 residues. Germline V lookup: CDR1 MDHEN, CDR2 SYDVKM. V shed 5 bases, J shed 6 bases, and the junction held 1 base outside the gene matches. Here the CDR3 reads CASSRLAGGNIQYF. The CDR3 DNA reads TGTGCCAGCAGTCGACTAGCGGGGGGAAACATTCAGTACTTC.

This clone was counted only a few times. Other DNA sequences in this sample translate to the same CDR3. CDR3 in amino acids: CASSFAGRGNTGELFF. Here the CDR3 DNA reads TGTGCCAGCAGCTTCGCAGGGAGGGGGAACACCGGGGAGCTGTTTTTT. V gene TRBV7-3 combines with J gene TRBJ2-2; 7 bases are a match to TRBD2. Germline V CDR1 and CDR2: SGHTA, FQGTGA. The CDR3 contains 16 residues. The V segment lost 3 bases and the J segment 1 base; nucleotides outside the gene matches: 5.

CDR3 in amino acids: CASSFTTAETQYF. The CDR3 region has the DNA TGTGCCAGCAGTTTTACGACAGCTGAGACCCAGTACTTC. This chain uses TRBV27 with TRBJ2-5; D is perhaps TRBD1 (5 bases). This CDR3 has 13 residues. Germline CDR1 MNHEY, CDR2 SMNVEV (reference sequence). V gave up 3 bases and J gave up 5 bases, with 10 bases separating them.

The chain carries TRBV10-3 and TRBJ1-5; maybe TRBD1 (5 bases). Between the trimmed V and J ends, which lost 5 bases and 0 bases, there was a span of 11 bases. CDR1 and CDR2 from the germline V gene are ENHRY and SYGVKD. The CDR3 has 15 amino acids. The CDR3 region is CAISPTGFSNQPQHF. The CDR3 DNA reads TGTGCCATCAGTCCTACAGGTTTTAGCAATCAGCCCCAGCATTTT.